The T cell receptor (beta chain) described here comes from a study of cytomegalovirus exposure and HLA in healthy donors. CDR1 and CDR2 from the germline V gene are SEHNR and FQNEAQ (reference sequence). This CDR3 is built from 12 residues. The germline V and J ends were trimmed by 4 bases and 8 bases, with 11 bases remaining between them. Study-wide findings and caveats: Sequencing depth roughly uniform across donors was assumed in presence/absence analyses.

13 Jbeta primers and 60 Vbeta primers were used for the PCR. Clones were read by immunoSEQ multiplex PCR, and TCRdb kept only the in-frame ones, dropping some. The profile shows 160,000 or so clones, approximately 81% of them singletons. About this clone: What it recognizes is unknown.

The V call is TRBV7-9, the J call TRBJ1-2; no firm D call. The sequenced sample was PBMCs. This clonotype was obtained from a man aged 25 to 40 in good health and CMV-seronegative. The CDR3 DNA sequence: TGTGCCAGCAGCTCAGGACTTCCCGGCTACACCTTC. Its translation: CASSSGLPGYTF.